A single sample is the source of the 26 T cell receptor beta chains below, sequenced in a study of T cells in Graves' hyperthyroidism and ophthalmopathy. Authors of the study amplified TCR beta CDR3 regions from RNA transcripts. Researchers ran a first-round RT-PCR on the TCR CDR3 using the HTBI primer set. TCRdb fed the multiplex PCR reads into MiXCR, producing one record per CDR3 protein. The repertoire has roughly 570,000 distinct CDR3 sequences, around 45% of them found once; the top ten carry 15% to 20%. The source material was peripheral blood or thyroid tissue (not recorded which). Receptors were obtained from an adult woman with Graves' disease, either hyperthyroidism or ophthalmopathy (not recorded which).

This clonotype was detected once. The rearrangement uses TRBV20-1 and TRBJ2-3; D might be TRBD2 (6 bases). Germline-derived CDR1 and CDR2 are DFQATT and SNEGSKA (reference sequence). Trimming shortened V by 4 bases and J by 8 bases, and 10 bases separated the two germline ends. This CDR3 has 11 residues. For the CDR3, the DNA is TGCAGTGCTATGGGGGGTAGTACGCAGTATTTT. Its translation is CSAMGGSTQYF.

This clonotype was observed a handful of times. The V gene is TRBV25-1, the J gene TRBJ1-6, with unresolved D. Per the germline V gene, CDR1 is MGHDK and CDR2 is SYGVNS. V lost 8 bases to trimming and J lost 10 bases, with 15 bases between them. The CDR3 consists of 13 residues. The CDR3 DNA sequence: TGTGCCAGCTCGATCGGTAGAAGGTCACCCCTCCACTTT. This encodes CASSIGRRSPLHF. The variable domain in full, with the rest retrieved from reference TRBV25-1 and TRBJ1-6, is EADIYQTPRYLVIGTGKKITLECSQTMGHDKMYWYQQDPGMELHLIHYSYGVNSTEKGDLSSESTVSRIRTEHFPLTLESARPSHTSQYLCASSIGRRSPLHFGNGTRLTVT.

The V call is TRBV6-1, the J call TRBJ2-2; D not resolved. The CDR3 runs to 16 residues. Trimming left V 3 bases short and J 5 bases short, with 16 bases between. Germline V gene sequence: CDR1 MNHNS, CDR2 SASEGT. In DNA form, the CDR3 reads TGTGCCAGCAGTGAGGGCCCCGATGCGGATACCGGGGAGCTGTTTTTT. It is translated as CASSEGPDADTGELFF.

This clonotype was observed many times. CDR3 sequence reads: CASSLGLAGRTGELFF. The CDR3 DNA sequence: TGCGCCAGCAGCTTGGGGCTAGCGGGACGCACCGGGGAGCTGTTTTTT. The genes are TRBV5-1 and TRBJ2-2, with 9 bases lining up with TRBD2. Germline CDR1 and CDR2: SGHRS and YFSETQ. The V and J ends lost 0 bases and 4 bases, in that order; junction bases with no gene match: 4. This CDR3 is built from 16 residues.

This clonotype was counted many times. The V and J genes are TRBV5-6 and TRBJ2-7, with D possibly called TRBD1 or TRBD2 (5 bases each). This CDR3 comprises 12 residues. The V end lost 3 bases, the J end lost 4 bases, and 8 bases lay between the germline ends. From germline, CDR1 is SGHDT and CDR2 YYEEEE. CDR3 residues: CASSWGRYEQYF. For the CDR3, the DNA is TGTGCCAGCAGCTGGGGACGGTACGAGCAGTACTTC.

A note on this clonotype: Because it lacks the conserved phenylalanine or tryptophan at the end, this CDR3 is likely a read error. This chain uses TRBV10-1 with TRBJ2-7; D is ambiguous. Germline values: CDR1 WNHNN, CDR2 SYGVQD (reference sequence). CDR3 length equals 14 residues. V lost 6 bases and J lost 4, with 16 bases in between. In DNA, the CDR3 is TGCGCCAGCAGCGCCACGAGGCTAAATTACGAGCAGTACCTC. It encodes CASSATRLNYEQYL.

The gene calls are TRBV12-3 or TRBV12-4 and TRBJ2-5; D is possibly TRBD2 (5 bases). This CDR3 region has 15 residues. V was shortened by 5 bases and J by 2 bases, with 15 bases between the two germline ends. CDR3 sequence reads: CASSELRARQETQYF. CDR3 nucleotides: TGTGCCAGCAGTGAACTGAGGGCACGTCAAGAGACCCAGTACTTC.

This clonotype was seen repeatedly, ten times or more. The gene calls are TRBV2 and TRBJ1-5; D is unclear. With 4 bases removed from V and 1 base from J, the gap between germline ends came to 8 bases. Germline CDR1 reads SNHLY; CDR2 reads FYNNEI. The CDR3 loop spans 14 amino acids. CDR3 in amino acids: CASSVKQSNQPQHF. CDR3 nucleotides: TGTGCCAGCAGTGTGAAACAAAGCAATCAGCCCCAGCATTTT.

This clonotype was counted at least ten times. This chain joins TRBV4-1 and TRBJ1-3; possible D gene TRBD1, 5 bases. This CDR3 region has 17 residues. The germline V and J ends were trimmed by 0 bases and 9 bases, with 21 bases remaining between them. Germline V lookup: CDR1 MGHRA, CDR2 YSYEKL. CDR3 sequence: CASSQDPPGTAGPTIYF. The CDR3 DNA sequence: TGCGCCAGCAGCCAAGATCCACCTGGGACTGCGGGCCCCACCATATATTTT.

This chain uses TRBV25-1 with TRBJ1-2, with unresolved D. V lost 6 bases to trimming and J lost 4 bases, with 12 bases between them. CDR1 is MGHDK and CDR2 is SYGVNS in the germline V gene. CDR3 size: 13 residues. CDR3: CASRALGTYGYTF. DNA for the CDR3: TGTGCCAGCAGAGCATTGGGAACCTATGGCTACACCTTC.

This clonotype was found many times. A junction boundary mismatches the germline segment, possibly from a read error. The V and J genes are TRBV5-1 and TRBJ1-1; D unresolved. CDR1 SGHRS and CDR2 YFSETQ come from the germline V gene. This CDR3 is 14 amino acids long. The CDR3 DNA reads TGTGCCAGCAGCTTAGAAGCGGGGAACACTGAAGCTTTCTTT. As protein: CASSLEAGNTEAFF.

The V and J genes are TRBV2 and TRBJ2-7, with 9 bases aligning to TRBD1. The CDR3 contains 15 residues. Germline V gene data show CDR1 as SNHLY and CDR2 as FYNNEI. The J segment lost 2 bases and the V segment lost 6 bases, leaving 8 bases of the junction unmatched. CDR3: CASSYGTGFTYEQYF. DNA for the CDR3: TGTGCCAGCAGCTACGGGACAGGGTTTACCTACGAGCAGTACTTC.

This clonotype was seen ten or more times. The chain recombines TRBV7-2 with TRBJ2-2, with a tentative D call TRBD2 (6 bases). Germline CDR1 and CDR2: SGHTA and FQGNSA. Trimming left V 10 bases short and J 4 bases short, with 16 bases between. There are 14 residues in the CDR3. The DNA for the CDR3 is TGTGCCACCGCCGGGAGACGGGGCACCGGGGAGCTGTTTTTT. Its translation: CATAGRRGTGELFF.

The chain couples TRBV10-2 to TRBJ2-2; D remains ambiguous. Germline lookup yields CDR1 WSHSY and CDR2 SAAADI. V was cut by 5 bases and J by 0 bases, with 4 bases left in between. The CDR3 consists of 13 residues. CDR3 in DNA: TGCGCCAGCAGTTTCCCGAACACCGGGGAGCTGTTTTTT. Residues: CASSFPNTGELFF.

The chain joins TRBV25-1 to TRBJ1-1; D unclear. The V end lost 1 base, the J end lost 1 base, and 7 bases lay between the germline ends. This CDR3 has 14 amino acids. Germline V CDR1 and CDR2: MGHDK, SYGVNS. The CDR3 protein is CASSESVQNTEAFF. DNA of the CDR3: TGTGCCAGCAGTGAATCCGTACAGAACACTGAAGCTTTCTTT.

This clonotype was observed many times. CDR3 in DNA: TGTGCCAGCAATGCCTTGGACAGGAGCCTCTATGGCTACACCTTC. Its protein is CASNALDRSLYGYTF. The gene calls are TRBV6-1 and TRBJ1-2, with 7 bases matching TRBD1. CDR1 and CDR2 (germline): MNHNS, SASEGT. CDR3 length equals 15 residues. Trimming removed 7 bases from V and 4 bases from J; junction bases left unmatched: 12.

This sequence joins TRBV27 and TRBJ2-7; the D gene is possibly TRBD1 (5 bases). CDR3 length equals 14 residues. V lost 2 bases, J lost 2 bases, and 10 bases lay in between. Germline values: CDR1 MNHEY, CDR2 SMNVEV (reference sequence). DNA for the CDR3: TGTGCCAGCAGTTTAAAGGGGCCTCCCTACGAGCAGTACTTC. Residues: CASSLKGPPYEQYF.

The J gene is TRBJ1-5, the V gene TRBV7-2; D is ambiguous. The tail of the sequence fits TRBJ1-3 better, so the J call may be wrong. Germline values: CDR1 SGHTA, CDR2 FQGNSA. The CDR3 extends over 15 amino acids. The CDR3 DNA sequence: TGTGCCAGCAGCTTGTCCGCCACGGGGGGAAACACCATATATTTT. Translation gives CASSLSATGGNTIYF.

This clonotype was detected once. V and J are TRBV2 and TRBJ2-6, with D possibly being TRBD2 (5 bases). Trimming shortened V by 9 bases and J by 0 bases, and 18 bases separated the two germline ends. The CDR3 consists of 17 residues. Looked up from germline, CDR1 is SNHLY and CDR2 is FYNNEI. The CDR3 DNA sequence: TGTGCCAGTAGCACCCCCGGACTCTACTCTGGGGCCAACGTCCTGACTTTC. Translation: CASSTPGLYSGANVLTF. Full variable domain (missing parts from reference TRBV2 and TRBJ2-6): EPEVTQTPSHQVTQMGQEVILRCVPISNHLYFYWYRQILGQKVEFLVSFYNNEISEKSEIFDDQFSVERPDGSNFTLKIRSTKLEDSAMYFCASSTPGLYSGANVLTFGAGSRLTVL.

This chain uses TRBV5-1 with TRBJ2-2, with 7 positions matching TRBD2. The CDR3 is made up of 16 amino acids. CDR1 and CDR2 (germline): SGHRS, YFSETQ. With V trimmed by 5 bases and J by 5 bases, 12 bases remained unmatched. As DNA, the CDR3 is TGCGCCAGCAGACCACTTAGCGGGTCGACGACCGGGGAGCTGTTTTTT. Translated: CASRPLSGSTTGELFF. Full variable domain (rest looked up from reference TRBV5-1 and TRBJ2-2): KAGVTQTPRYLIKTRGQQVTLSCSPISGHRSVSWYQQTPGQGLQFLFEYFSETQRNKGNFPGRFSGRQFSNSRSEMNVSTLELGDSALYLCASRPLSGSTTGELFFGEGSRLTVL.

The chain uses TRBV7-9 and TRBJ2-6, with D perhaps matching TRBD2 (5 bases). Trimming stripped 11 bases from V and 1 base from J, with 6 bases between. CDR3 length: 12 residues. The germline gives CDR1 SEHNR, CDR2 FQNEAQ (reference sequence). CDR3 sequence reads: CAGGSGANVLTF. The CDR3 DNA sequence: TGTGCCGGAGGTTCTGGGGCCAACGTCCTGACTTTC.

This clonotype was seen repeatedly, ten times or more. This chain connects TRBV10-3 to TRBJ2-7; D is ambiguous. Germline assignment: CDR1 ENHRY and CDR2 SYGVKD. The V end was cut by 0 bases, the J end by 1 base, with 1 base between. The CDR3 is 12 residues long. The CDR3 loop is CAISESSYEQYF. DNA of the CDR3: TGTGCCATCAGTGAGTCTTCCTACGAGCAGTACTTC.

V is TRBV15 and J is TRBJ2-6, with a possible D match to TRBD1 (6 bases). Germline CDR1 reads LNHNV; CDR2 reads YYDKDF (reference sequence). CDR3 length: 18 residues. Deletions cut 0 bases from V and 3 bases from J, with 15 bases between. The CDR3 DNA sequence: TGTGCCACCAGCAGAGATACAAACAGGGAATTTGGGGCCAACGTCCTGACTTTC. It specifies CATSRDTNREFGANVLTF.

The rearrangement links TRBV4-1 to TRBJ2-5; no firm D call. Trimming removed 5 bases at V and 5 bases at J, with 18 bases between. Germline V gene data show CDR1 as MGHRA and CDR2 as YSYEKL. This CDR3 is 15 amino acids long. The CDR3: CASSVTYLLTETQYF. CDR3 bases: TGCGCCAGCAGCGTCACCTACCTCCTAACGGAGACCCAGTACTTC.

This clonotype was seen ten or more times. The CDR3 nucleotides read TGTGCCAGCAGTCGCGGACTAGCGGGAGCCTACGAGCAGTACTTC. This translates into CASSRGLAGAYEQYF. The chain employs TRBV5-6 and TRBJ2-7; 13 bases line up with TRBD2. Germline CDR1 is SGHDT and CDR2 is YYEEEE. With V trimmed by 5 bases and J by 2 bases, 4 bases remained unmatched. This CDR3 spans 15 amino acids.

The sample holds many counts of this clonotype. This chain links TRBV19 with TRBJ1-1; D not certain. The CDR3 is 13 residues long. With 5 bases removed from V and 3 bases from J, the gap between germline ends came to 10 bases. CDR1 and CDR2 (germline): LNHDA, SQIVND (reference sequence). In DNA form, the CDR3 reads TGTGCCAGTAGTGTGGTACGGGACACTGAAGCTTTCTTT. Amino acid sequence: CASSVVRDTEAFF.